This TCR beta chain appears in the sequencing data of a study of cytomegalovirus exposure and HLA in healthy donors. To note about this clone: The antigen is undetermined.

V was clipped by 6 bases and J by 3 bases; unmatched bases: 4. From germline, CDR1 is MNHEY and CDR2 SMNVEV (reference sequence). This CDR3 is 14 amino acids long. In the PCR, 60 Vbeta and 13 Jbeta primers were used. In the original workflow: The count from a later analysis was 70 million to 85 million unique TCR beta chains, roughly 11 million of them shared. The assay was immunoSEQ multiplex PCR, and TCRdb's table has in-frame clones only and misses some. V and J calls and clone size are given by that table; D and trimming were obtained from the DNA. In the table there are under 250,000 clones, 70% to 80% of which are singletons. General observations from the study: Follow-up analysis found HLA locus-dependent TCR association rates, highest for DRB1 and lowest for HLA-C. Based on reports, TCR beta sequences accurately predicted HLA-A and HLA-B alleles for most subjects.

The TCR originated in a woman in her 30s in good health and CMV-seronegative. The sequencing sample was made of PBMCs. The chain joins TRBV27 to TRBJ2-1; TRBD2 aligns across 8 bases. CDR3 region: CASSRGGIYNEQFF. The CDR3 region has the DNA TGTGCCAGCAGCCGGGGGGGGATCTACAATGAGCAGTTCTTC.